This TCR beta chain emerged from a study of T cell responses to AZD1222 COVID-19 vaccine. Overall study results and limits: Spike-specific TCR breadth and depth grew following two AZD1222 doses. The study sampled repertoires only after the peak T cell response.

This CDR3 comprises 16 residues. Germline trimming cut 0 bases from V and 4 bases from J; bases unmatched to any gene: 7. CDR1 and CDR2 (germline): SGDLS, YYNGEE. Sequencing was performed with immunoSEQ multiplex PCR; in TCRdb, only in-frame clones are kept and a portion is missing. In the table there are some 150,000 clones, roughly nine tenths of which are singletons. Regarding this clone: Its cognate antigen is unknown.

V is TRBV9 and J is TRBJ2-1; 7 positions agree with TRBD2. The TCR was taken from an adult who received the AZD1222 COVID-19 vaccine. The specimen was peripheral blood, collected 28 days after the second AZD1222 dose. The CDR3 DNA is TGTGCCAGCAGCGTAGGGTGGGAGGGAACTTACAATGAGCAGTTCTTC. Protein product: CASSVGWEGTYNEQFF.